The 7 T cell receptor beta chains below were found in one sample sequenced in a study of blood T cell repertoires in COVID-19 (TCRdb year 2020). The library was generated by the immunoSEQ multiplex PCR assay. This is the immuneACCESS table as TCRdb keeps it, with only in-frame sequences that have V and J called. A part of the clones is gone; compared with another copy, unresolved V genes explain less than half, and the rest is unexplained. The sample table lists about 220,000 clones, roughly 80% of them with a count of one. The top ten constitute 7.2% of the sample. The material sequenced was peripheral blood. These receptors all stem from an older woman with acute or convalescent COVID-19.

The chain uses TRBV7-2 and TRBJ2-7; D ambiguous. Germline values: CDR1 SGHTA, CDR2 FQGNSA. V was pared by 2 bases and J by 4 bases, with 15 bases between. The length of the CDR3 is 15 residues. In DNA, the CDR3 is TGTGCCAGCAGCTTAAGTTGCCAGGTTCATTACGAGCAGTACGTC. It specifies CASSLSCQVHYEQYV.

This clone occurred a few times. CDR3: CASSAWDREIEQYF. DNA for the CDR3: TGTGCCAGCAGCGCCTGGGACAGGGAGATCGAGCAGTACTTC. The chain couples TRBV7-9 to TRBJ2-7; the match to TRBD1 covers 9 bases. CDR3 length: 14 residues. The V segment lost 5 bases and the J segment 6 bases; nucleotides outside the gene matches: 8. Germline lookup yields CDR1 SEHNR and CDR2 FQNEAQ (reference sequence).

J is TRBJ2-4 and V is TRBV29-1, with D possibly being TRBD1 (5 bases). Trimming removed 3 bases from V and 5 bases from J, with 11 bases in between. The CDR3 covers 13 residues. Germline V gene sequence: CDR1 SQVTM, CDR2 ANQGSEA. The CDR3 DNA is TGCAGCGTTGACGCAGGGATCCAAAACATTCAGTACTTC. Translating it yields CSVDAGIQNIQYF.

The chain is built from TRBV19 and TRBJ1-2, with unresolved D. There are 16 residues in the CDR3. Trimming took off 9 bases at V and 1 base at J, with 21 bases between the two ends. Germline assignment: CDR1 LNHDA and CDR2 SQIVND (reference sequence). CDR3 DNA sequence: TGTGCCAGCCATAGTATAGGTAATGAGGGTAACTATGGCTACACCTTC. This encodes CASHSIGNEGNYGYTF.

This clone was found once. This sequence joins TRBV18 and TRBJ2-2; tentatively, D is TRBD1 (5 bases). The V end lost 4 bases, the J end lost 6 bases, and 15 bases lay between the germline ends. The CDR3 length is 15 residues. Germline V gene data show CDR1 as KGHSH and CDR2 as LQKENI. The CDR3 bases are TGTGCCAGCTCACTCTTGACAGTCCCTTCCGGGGAGCTGTTTTTT. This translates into CASSLLTVPSGELFF. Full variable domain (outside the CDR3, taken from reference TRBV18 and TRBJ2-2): NAGVMQNPRHLVRRRGQEARLRCSPMKGHSHVYWYRQLPEEGLKFMVYLQKENIIDESGMPKERFSAEFPKEGPSILRIQQVVRGDSAAYFCASSLLTVPSGELFFGEGSRLTVL.

For the CDR3, the DNA is TGCAGCGCGGCCACTAACAGGGGGCTGGATACGCAGTATTTT. Translating gives CSAATNRGLDTQYF. The chain carries TRBV29-1 and TRBJ2-3; 9 bases agree with TRBD1. The V and J ends lost 7 bases and 6 bases, in that order; junction bases with no gene match: 11. The CDR3 length is 14 residues. CDR1 and CDR2 (germline): SQVTM, ANQGSEA.

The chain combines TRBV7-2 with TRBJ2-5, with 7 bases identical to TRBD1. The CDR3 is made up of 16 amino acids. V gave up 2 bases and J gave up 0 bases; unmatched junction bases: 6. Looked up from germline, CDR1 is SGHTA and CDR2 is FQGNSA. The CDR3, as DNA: TGTGCCAGCAGCTTACCGACAGGGCCCCACCAAGAGACCCAGTACTTC. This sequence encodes CASSLPTGPHQETQYF.